These T cell receptor beta chains were read from a single sample in a study of early T cells in non-severe SARS-CoV-2 infection. TCRdb reanalysed the 5' RACE reads using MiXCR and keeps one entry per CDR3 protein. The sample shows about 89,000 distinct CDR3 sequences, roughly 14% of them seen only once. Material: whole blood. The receptors stem from an adult who was a healthcare worker with PCR-confirmed SARS-CoV-2 infection or an uninfected control (not recorded which). Both conserved end residues are part of each CDR3. The D gene is left open where the match is weak. Clone size, where shown, is once, few, many, or a class for clones that have expanded.

d_gene	v_gene	j_gene	abundance	CDR3nt	CDR3aa
NA	TRBV7-9	TRBJ2-1	NA	TGTGCCAGCAGCTTAGGGGCAGGGGCCTACAATGAGCAGTTCTTC	CASSLGAGAYNEQFF
TRBD1	TRBV3-1	TRBJ1-2	few	TGTGCCAGCAACCAAAGGGACAGATCTTATGGCTACACCTTC	CASNQRDRSYGYTF
NA	TRBV9	TRBJ1-3	NA	TGTGCCAGCAGCGTTGGGGCGACTGGAAACACCATATATTTT	CASSVGATGNTIYF
TRBD2	TRBV11-3	TRBJ2-1	few	TGTGCCAGCAGGACCGGGACTATACAATTGGAGCAGTTCTTC	CASRTGTIQLEQFF
NA	TRBV11-2	TRBJ2-3	few	TGTGCCAGTATGCACATCACAGATACGCAGTATTTT	CASMHITDTQYF
NA	TRBV12-3/TRBV12-4	TRBJ1-1	few	TGTGCCAGCAGTTTAAGGGGAGGAGCTTTCTTT	CASSLRGGAFF
NA	TRBV14	TRBJ1-1	NA	TGTGCCAGCAGCCGAGACTTGTACAGTTGGAACACTGAAGCTTTCTTT	CASSRDLYSWNTEAFF
TRBD1	TRBV20-1	TRBJ1-5	NA	TGCAGCATACAGGGGAGCAATCAGCCCCAGCATTTT	CSIQGSNQPQHF
NA	TRBV19	TRBJ2-2	few	TGTGCCAGTAGTATTGTAGGAAGAAACACCGGGGAGCTGTTTTTT	CASSIVGRNTGELFF
NA	TRBV20-1	TRBJ2-3	NA	TGCAGTGCTAGTAGGGTAGAAGCCACAGATACGCAGTATTTT	CSASRVEATDTQYF
TRBD1	TRBV7-3	TRBJ1-2	NA	TGTGCCAGCAGTTCAACTCCGGGACAGGGCGATGGCTACACCTTC	CASSSTPGQGDGYTF
NA	TRBV5-8	TRBJ2-2	many	TGTGCCAGCAACCGGGGGCGGAGCACCGGGGAGCTGTTTTTT	CASNRGRSTGELFF
TRBD1	TRBV12-3/TRBV12-4	TRBJ1-2	many	TGTGCCAGCAGTTTATCAGGGGGAGGCTACACCTTC	CASSLSGGGYTF
TRBD1	TRBV9	TRBJ1-2	NA	TGTGCCAGCAGCCGAGACAGGGGGCTGGATGGCTACACCTTC	CASSRDRGLDGYTF
NA	TRBV7-2	TRBJ2-2	many	TGTGCCAGCAGCTTCTACACCGGGGAGCTGTTTTTT	CASSFYTGELFF
NA	TRBV28	TRBJ2-1	few	TGTGCCAGCAGCAGCTTTTTAGGCAATGAGCAGTTCTTC	CASSSFLGNEQFF
NA	TRBV7-9	TRBJ2-3	few	TGTGCCAGCAGCTTTAGCGAGTCCCCTAGCACAGATACGCAGTATTTT	CASSFSESPSTDTQYF
NA	TRBV7-2	TRBJ2-1	once	TGTGCCAGCAGCACGGGACGGAGCTCCTACAATGAGCAGTTCTTC	CASSTGRSSYNEQFF
NA	TRBV7-9	TRBJ1-1	many	TGTGCCAGCAGCTTACAAGGGTTTGAAGCTTTCTTT	CASSLQGFEAFF
NA	TRBV3-1	TRBJ1-1	NA	TGTGCCAGCAGCCTTGGTCCAGGGCGAAACACTGAAGCTTTCTTT	CASSLGPGRNTEAFF
NA	TRBV30	TRBJ1-1	NA	TGTGCCTGGAATGCGGGCATCAGTGAAGCTTTCTTT	CAWNAGISEAFF
TRBD2	TRBV10-3	TRBJ2-5	NA	TGTGCCATCAGTGACCCCGACGGGGGTAGCGCGGGAGGAGAGACCCAGTACTTC	CAISDPDGGSAGGETQYF
NA	TRBV29-1	TRBJ2-5	NA	TGCAGCGTTGGATTAGTAGAGACCCAGTACTTC	CSVGLVETQYF
NA	TRBV25-1	TRBJ1-2	few	TGTGCCAGCAGTGACAGCCGTAAACCGTATGGCTACACCTTC	CASSDSRKPYGYTF
NA	TRBV10-3	TRBJ1-1	NA	TGTGCCATCAGCGCCTACCAGGACGTGAACACCGAAGCTTTCTTT	CAISAYQDVNTEAFF
TRBD1	TRBV12-3/TRBV12-4	TRBJ1-2	few	TGTGCCAGCAGTCCACCTTTTGGGACAGCTATAGGCTACACCTTC	CASSPPFGTAIGYTF
TRBD1	TRBV4-2	TRBJ1-2	NA	TGTACCAGCAGCCAAGACTTTCGGCGCAGGGGGCCATATGGCTACACCTTC	CTSSQDFRRRGPYGYTF
TRBD1	TRBV7-8	TRBJ1-1	NA	TGTGCCAGCAGCAGACTGACGACAGGGGGATACACTGAAGCTTTCTTT	CASSRLTTGGYTEAFF
NA	TRBV12-5	TRBJ1-1	NA	TGTGCTAGTGCGAACAGGGCAATTAACACTGAAGCTTTCTTT	CASANRAINTEAFF
TRBD1	TRBV6-5	TRBJ2-1	many	TGTGCCAGCAGTTCACCGGGACAGGTCACCGCTGAGCAGTTCTTC	CASSSPGQVTAEQFF
NA	TRBV6-4	TRBJ2-1	NA	TGTGCCAGCAGTCCGCCTGCTAGCAATGAGCAGTTCTTC	CASSPPASNEQFF
NA	TRBV5-6	TRBJ1-2	NA	TGTGCCAGCAGCCTTTATGGACTTGCTAACTATGGCTACACCTTC	CASSLYGLANYGYTF
NA	TRBV14	TRBJ2-5	few	TGTGCCAGCAGCCAACCCACATCCTCGATGACCCAGTACTTC	CASSQPTSSMTQYF
NA	TRBV7-3	TRBJ2-2	NA	TGTGCCAGCAGCCCAGTAGGGCCGGTGAACACCGGGGAGCTGTTTTTT	CASSPVGPVNTGELFF
TRBD1	TRBV7-8	TRBJ1-6	few	TGTGCCAGCAGCAACGGACAGGGAGCCTTTAGTAATTCACCCCTCCACTTT	CASSNGQGAFSNSPLHF
NA	TRBV11-1	TRBJ2-1	few	TGTGCCAGCAGCAAACGGCTTCTCCAGGCCAATGAGCAGTTCTTC	CASSKRLLQANEQFF
TRBD1	TRBV15	TRBJ1-5	few	TGTGCCACCAGCAGAGGACAGGGATTCAATCAGCCCCAGCATTTT	CATSRGQGFNQPQHF
NA	TRBV4-1	TRBJ2-5	few	TGCGCCAGCAGCCAAGTATCGGGACACGGGGTATCGGAGACCCAGTACTTC	CASSQVSGHGVSETQYF
NA	TRBV3-1	TRBJ1-2	many	TGTGCCAGCAGCCCGGCTCACAGCTACAACTATGGCTACACCTTC	CASSPAHSYNYGYTF
NA	TRBV10-3	TRBJ1-5	few	TGTGCCATCAGTGGGACCGACAGTCTCCGTCAGCCCCAGCATTTT	CAISGTDSLRQPQHF
NA	TRBV7-9	TRBJ2-5	NA	TGTGCCAGCAGCTTAGGGACTGCCCAAGAGACCCAGTACTTC	CASSLGTAQETQYF
NA	TRBV19	TRBJ2-1	NA	TGTGCCAGTAGTATAGATATGGAGCATAATGAGCAGTTCTTC	CASSIDMEHNEQFF
NA	TRBV9	TRBJ1-2	few	TGTGCCAGCAGCGTCACCGACAGCTATGGCTACACCTTC	CASSVTDSYGYTF
NA	TRBV29-1	TRBJ2-5	NA	TGCAGCGTAATGCGTACACAGGGTCTTAGGGAGACCCAGTACTTC	CSVMRTQGLRETQYF
NA	TRBV4-1	TRBJ1-1	NA	TGCGCCAGCAGCCAAGGCAGGCTGGGTTTCAGCACTGAAGCTTTCTTT	CASSQGRLGFSTEAFF
NA	TRBV27	TRBJ2-5	NA	TGTGCCATCCGTGGGTTAAACCAAGAGACCCAGTACTTC	CAIRGLNQETQYF
TRBD2	TRBV12-3/TRBV12-4	TRBJ2-5	NA	TGTGCCAGCAGTTTGCGACTAGCGGGGGGGTTAGAGACCCAGTACTTC	CASSLRLAGGLETQYF
NA	TRBV4-2	TRBJ1-4	few	TGTGCCAGCAGCCAAGGATTAAGAGGCTTATCGTTTGCTAATGAAAAACTGTTTTTT	CASSQGLRGLSFANEKLFF
TRBD1	TRBV7-2	TRBJ1-6	few	TGTGCCAGCAGCTTGGGGACAGGGGACTCAGTAGATTATAATTCACCCCTCCACTTT	CASSLGTGDSVDYNSPLHF
NA	TRBV5-1	TRBJ2-5	few	TGCGCCAGCAGCCGCCGGCAATTGGGGCCCCCCAGTGAGACCCAGTACTTC	CASSRRQLGPPSETQYF
NA	TRBV18	TRBJ2-1	few	TGTGCCAGCTCACCAAAAAGAGCCGGTTACAATGAGCAGTTCTTC	CASSPKRAGYNEQFF
TRBD1	TRBV7-2	TRBJ2-3	few	TGTGCCAGCAGTCCGGACAGGGGGCTGACAGATACGCAGTATTTT	CASSPDRGLTDTQYF